Sequencing of this TCR beta chain was carried out in a study of shared clonotypes between healthy human individuals. Samples underwent the assay at deep level. Generated by immunoSEQ multiplex PCR, the TCRdb table keeps only in-frame clones and is missing some. The sample has hundreds of thousands of clones, roughly 78% seen once. The CDR3 has 15 residues. Trimming at V came to 0 bases and at J to 2 bases, leaving 4 bases not matched to a gene. Per the germline V gene, CDR1 is GTSNPN and CDR2 is SVGIG (reference sequence). The CD4+ fraction was divided into a CD45RA+ naive subset and a CD45RA-negative memory subset.

The receptor was isolated from a woman in her twenties or thirties in good health. V gene TRBV30 combines with J gene TRBJ2-1; 7 bases fit TRBD2. The sample was memory CD4+ T cells sorted from blood. Sample subset: CD45RA-negative fraction. DNA for the CDR3: TGTGCCTGGAGTGTATCTCTAGCGGCCTACAATGAGCAGTTCTTC. Amino acid sequence: CAWSVSLAAYNEQFF. Drawing the rest from reference TRBV30 and TRBJ2-1, the complete variable domain is SQTIHQWPATLVQPVGSPLSLECTVEGTSNPNLYWYRQAAGRGLQLLFYSVGIGQISSEVPQNLSASRPQDRQFILSSKKLLLSDSGFYLCAWSVSLAAYNEQFFGPGTRLTVL.